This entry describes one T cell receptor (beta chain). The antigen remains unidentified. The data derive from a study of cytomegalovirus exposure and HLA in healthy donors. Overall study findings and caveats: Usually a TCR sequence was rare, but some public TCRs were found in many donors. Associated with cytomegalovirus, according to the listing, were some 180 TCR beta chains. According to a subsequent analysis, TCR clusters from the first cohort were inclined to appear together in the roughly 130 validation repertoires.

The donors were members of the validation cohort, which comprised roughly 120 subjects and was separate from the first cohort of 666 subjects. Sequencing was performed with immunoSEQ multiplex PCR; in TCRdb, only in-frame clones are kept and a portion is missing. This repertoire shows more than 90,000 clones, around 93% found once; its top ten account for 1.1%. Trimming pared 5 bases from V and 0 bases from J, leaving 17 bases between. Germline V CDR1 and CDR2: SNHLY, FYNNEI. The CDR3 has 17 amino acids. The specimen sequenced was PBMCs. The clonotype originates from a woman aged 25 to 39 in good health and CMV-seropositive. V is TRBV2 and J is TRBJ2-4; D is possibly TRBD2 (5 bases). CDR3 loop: CASSPLRLAVAKNIQYF. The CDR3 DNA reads TGTGCCAGCAGTCCCCTCCGGCTAGCCGTAGCCAAAAACATTCAGTACTTC. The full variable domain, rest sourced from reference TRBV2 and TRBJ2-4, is EPEVTQTPSHQVTQMGQEVILRCVPISNHLYFYWYRQILGQKVEFLVSFYNNEISEKSEIFDDQFSVERPDGSNFTLKIRSTKLEDSAMYFCASSPLRLAVAKNIQYFGAGTRLSVL.